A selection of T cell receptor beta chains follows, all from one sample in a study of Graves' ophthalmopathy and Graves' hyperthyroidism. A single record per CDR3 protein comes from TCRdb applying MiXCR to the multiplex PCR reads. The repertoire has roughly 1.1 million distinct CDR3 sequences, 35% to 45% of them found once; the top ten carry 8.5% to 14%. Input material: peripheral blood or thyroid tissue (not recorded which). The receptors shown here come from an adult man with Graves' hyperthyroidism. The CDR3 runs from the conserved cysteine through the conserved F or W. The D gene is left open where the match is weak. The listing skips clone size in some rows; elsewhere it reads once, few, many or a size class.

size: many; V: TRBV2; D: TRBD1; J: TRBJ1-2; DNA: TGTGCCAGCAGTGCCGGGACAGGAGTTGGCTACACCTTC; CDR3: CASSAGTGVGYTF
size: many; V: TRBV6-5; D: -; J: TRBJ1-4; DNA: TGTGCCAGCAGTTACGATATCCGTCGTAGACTGTTTTTT; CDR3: CASSYDIRRRLFF
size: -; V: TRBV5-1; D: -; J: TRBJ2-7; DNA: TGCGCCAGCAGTTTCCAGACAGAGACCTACGAGCAGTACTTC; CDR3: CASSFQTETYEQYF
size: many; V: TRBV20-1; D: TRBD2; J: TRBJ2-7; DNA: TGCAGTGCTAGTAAACTAGCGGGGGGTGGCGAGCAGTACTTC; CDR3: CSASKLAGGGEQYF
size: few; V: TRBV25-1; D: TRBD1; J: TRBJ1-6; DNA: TGTGCCAGCGCCGGACAGGGCCTTAATTCACCCCTCCACTTT; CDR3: CASAGQGLNSPLHF
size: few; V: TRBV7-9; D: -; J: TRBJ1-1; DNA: TGTGCCAGCAGCTTAGGTTGGGGGCGTACTGAAGCTTTCTTT; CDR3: CASSLGWGRTEAFF
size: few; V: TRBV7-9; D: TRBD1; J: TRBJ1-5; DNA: TGTGCCAGCAGCTCACACAGGGGGCAATCGCCCCAGCATTTT; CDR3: CASSSHRGQSPQHF
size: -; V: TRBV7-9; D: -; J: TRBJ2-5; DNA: TGTGCCAGCAGCTTATGGGGGGCCCAGTACTTC; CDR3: CASSLWGAQYF
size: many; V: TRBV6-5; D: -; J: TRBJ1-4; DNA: TGTGCCAGCAGTTACGGGGGGATTAATGAAAAACTGTTTTTT; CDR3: CASSYGGINEKLFF
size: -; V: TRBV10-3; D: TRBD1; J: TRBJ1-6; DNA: TGTGCCATCAGTTACGGACAGGGGATCCCGAATTCACCCCTCCACTTT; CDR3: CAISYGQGIPNSPLHF
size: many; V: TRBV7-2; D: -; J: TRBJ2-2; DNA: TGTGCCAGCAGCACAGGGCCCGGGGAGCTGTTTTTT; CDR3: CASSTGPGELFF
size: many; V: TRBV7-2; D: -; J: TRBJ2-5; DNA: TGTGCCAGCAGCTTATATGGAGAGACCCAGTACTTC; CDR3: CASSLYGETQYF
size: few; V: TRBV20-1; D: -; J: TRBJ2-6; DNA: TGCAGTGCTAGGAAGGGCAGCCTGACTTTC; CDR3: CSARKGSLTF
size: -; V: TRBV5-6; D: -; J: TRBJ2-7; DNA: TGTGCCAGCAGCCAAGCCGGGGCTGAGGCCTACGAGCAGTACTTC; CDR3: CASSQAGAEAYEQYF
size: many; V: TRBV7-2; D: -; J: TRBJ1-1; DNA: TGTGCCAGCAGACCGGGACGGGAGAACACTGAAGCTTTCTTT; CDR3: CASRPGRENTEAFF
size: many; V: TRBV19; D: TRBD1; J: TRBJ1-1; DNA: TGTGCCAGTAGAGTCGCACCCGGGACAGGGACTGAAGCTTTCTTT; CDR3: CASRVAPGTGTEAFF
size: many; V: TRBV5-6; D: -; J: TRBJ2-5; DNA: TGTGCCAGCAGCTTGCAGGGTTCGGTTGCGTACTTC; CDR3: CASSLQGSVAYF
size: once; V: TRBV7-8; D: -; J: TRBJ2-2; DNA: TGTGCCAGCAGCTCCGGAATCACCGGGGAGCTGTTTTTT; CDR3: CASSSGITGELFF
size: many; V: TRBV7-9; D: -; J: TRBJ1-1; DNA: TGTGCCAGCAGCTTACCTGCAGGTACTGAAGCTTTCTTT; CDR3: CASSLPAGTEAFF
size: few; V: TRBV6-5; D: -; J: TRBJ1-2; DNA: TGTGCCAGCTTCTCCGTTGGAACCTACTATGGCTACACCTTC; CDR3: CASFSVGTYYGYTF
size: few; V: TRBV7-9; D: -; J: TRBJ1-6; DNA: TGTGCCAGCAGCGTCAACAGGGTTTCACCCCTCCACTTT; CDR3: CASSVNRVSPLHF
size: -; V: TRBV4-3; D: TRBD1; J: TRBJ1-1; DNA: TGCGCCAGCAGCTCCCAATCAGGACAGGGAAGGGTGAGAACTGAAGCTTTCTTT; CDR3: CASSSQSGQGRVRTEAFF